These 10 T cell receptor beta chains were sequenced from one sample in a study of T-cell reconstitution after alpha-beta-depleted transplantation in children. The authors prepared the TCRbeta library with unique molecular identifiers. MiXCR, applied by TCRdb to the PCR reads, yields one record per CDR3 protein. The table includes 250,000 to 400,000 distinct CDR3 sequences, 23% detected once. The source material was PBMCs, mostly from graft donor cells, sampled 180 days after TCRalphabeta/CD19-depleted stem cell transplant. These receptors all stem from a male patient younger than 18 who had a stem cell transplant for acute lymphoblastic leukemia, so the T cells may come from the graft donor.

This clonotype was recorded a few times. V usage is TRBV5-1 and J usage is TRBJ2-3; 9 bases are a match to TRBD1. The J segment lost 4 bases and the V segment lost 5 bases, leaving 5 bases of the junction unmatched. Germline V gene sequence: CDR1 SGHRS, CDR2 YFSETQ. The CDR3 has 14 amino acids. The CDR3 DNA follows: TGCGCCAGCAGTTTAACAGGGGGCTCAGATACGCAGTATTTT. Its translation is CASSLTGGSDTQYF.

This clonotype was counted between two and nine times. This chain uses TRBV7-9 with TRBJ2-7; D is perhaps TRBD2 (5 bases). This CDR3 comprises 13 residues. Trimming shortened V by 5 bases and J by 4 bases, and 12 bases separated the two germline ends. From germline, CDR1 is SEHNR and CDR2 FQNEAQ (reference sequence). CDR3 protein: CASSTRGGYEQYF. The DNA of the CDR3 is TGTGCCAGCAGCACCCGGGGTGGTTACGAGCAGTACTTC.

This clonotype was counted only a few times. The gene calls are TRBV12-3 or TRBV12-4 and TRBJ2-7; D is perhaps TRBD1 (5 bases). V was trimmed by 1 base and J by 2 bases, leaving 15 bases between them. The CDR3 totals 16 residues. This CDR3 is CASSLGGWEVPYEQYF. In DNA, the CDR3 is TGTGCCAGCAGTTTAGGGGGCTGGGAAGTTCCCTACGAGCAGTACTTC.

This clonotype occurred a few times. V usage is TRBV20-1 and J usage is TRBJ1-4; TRBD1 matches at 8 bases. Trimming cost V 3 bases and J 8 bases; bases outside gene matches: 11. The length of the CDR3 is 15 residues. Germline-derived CDR1 and CDR2 are DFQATT and SNEGSKA (reference sequence). The DNA for the CDR3 is TGCAGTGCTAGGGTCCCCGGGACAGGAAACGAAAAACTGTTTTTT. This gives the protein CSARVPGTGNEKLFF.

The chain is built from TRBV7-2 and TRBJ1-5, with D perhaps matching TRBD1 (5 bases). The CDR3 sequence is 15 residues long. V gave up 6 bases and J gave up 3 bases, with 15 bases separating them. The germline V gene has CDR1 SGHTA and CDR2 FQGNSA. CDR3 DNA sequence: TGTGCCAGCAGTTTCCTGCCAGGGAACAATCAGCCCCAGCATTTT. It codes for CASSFLPGNNQPQHF.

This clonotype showed up just a few times. This chain connects TRBV12-3 or TRBV12-4 to TRBJ1-3, with D possibly TRBD1 on 5 matching bases. The V and J ends lost 4 bases and 2 bases respectively, with 15 bases between them. The CDR3 extends over 16 amino acids. The CDR3 DNA sequence: TGTGCCAGCAGTTCCCCTTGGGGGGGAACTGGAAACACCATATATTTT. It is translated as CASSSPWGGTGNTIYF.

V gene TRBV5-1 combines with J gene TRBJ2-7; D gene ambiguous. The CDR3 covers 15 residues. V was shortened by 0 bases and J by 2 bases, with 12 bases between the two germline ends. From germline, CDR1 is SGHRS and CDR2 YFSETQ. Here the CDR3 reads CASSLVVGSPYEQYF. CDR3 DNA: TGCGCCAGCAGCTTGGTTGTGGGCAGCCCCTACGAGCAGTACTTC.

V and J are TRBV5-1 and TRBJ2-1; TRBD2 matches at 7 bases. There are 15 residues in the CDR3. CDR1 and CDR2 (germline): SGHRS, YFSETQ. Unmatched junction bases numbered 5, after V lost 0 bases and J lost 5 bases. In nucleotides, the CDR3 is TGCGCCAGCAGCTTGGTCTCTAGCGGAAACAATGAGCAGTTCTTC. It specifies CASSLVSSGNNEQFF.

The sample holds a few counts of this clonotype. The chain combines TRBV6-1 with TRBJ2-7; the match to TRBD1 covers 8 bases. The CDR3 has 14 amino acids. The V gene's germline CDR1 is MNHNS and CDR2 SASEGT. Unmatched junction bases numbered 5, after V lost 4 bases and J lost 3 bases. The DNA of the CDR3 is TGTGCCAGCAGTGGACAGGGGAAAGGCTACGAGCAGTACTTC. It codes for CASSGQGKGYEQYF.

This chain joins TRBV7-3 and TRBJ1-1; 9 nucleotides align to TRBD1. The CDR3 covers 15 residues. Germline V gene lookup returns CDR1 SGHTA and CDR2 FQGTGA. V shed 0 bases, J shed 4 bases, and the junction held 3 bases outside the gene matches. The CDR3 is CASSLTGQGVTEAFF. The CDR3 nucleotides are TGTGCCAGCAGCTTAACGGGACAGGGAGTCACTGAAGCTTTCTTT.